This entry is about one T cell receptor (beta chain). This entry is derived from a study of blood T cell repertoires in COVID-19. Germline CDR1 is MNHEY and CDR2 is SVGAGI. With V trimmed by 5 bases and J by 0 bases, 4 bases remained unmatched. The CDR3 runs 15 residues. This table comes from immunoSEQ multiplex PCR, and its TCRdb copy is limited to in-frame clones, with some not included. The sample holds 120,000 to 150,000 clones; about 92% are singletons and the top ten take under 2%. The TCR comes from a human donor in a cohort sampled during active COVID-19. The sample consisted of peripheral blood. This chain uses TRBV6-5 with TRBJ1-1, with 9 bases lining up with TRBD1. CDR3: CASSRTGAMNTEAFF. DNA of the CDR3: TGTGCCAGCAGTCGGACAGGGGCAATGAACACTGAAGCTTTCTTT.